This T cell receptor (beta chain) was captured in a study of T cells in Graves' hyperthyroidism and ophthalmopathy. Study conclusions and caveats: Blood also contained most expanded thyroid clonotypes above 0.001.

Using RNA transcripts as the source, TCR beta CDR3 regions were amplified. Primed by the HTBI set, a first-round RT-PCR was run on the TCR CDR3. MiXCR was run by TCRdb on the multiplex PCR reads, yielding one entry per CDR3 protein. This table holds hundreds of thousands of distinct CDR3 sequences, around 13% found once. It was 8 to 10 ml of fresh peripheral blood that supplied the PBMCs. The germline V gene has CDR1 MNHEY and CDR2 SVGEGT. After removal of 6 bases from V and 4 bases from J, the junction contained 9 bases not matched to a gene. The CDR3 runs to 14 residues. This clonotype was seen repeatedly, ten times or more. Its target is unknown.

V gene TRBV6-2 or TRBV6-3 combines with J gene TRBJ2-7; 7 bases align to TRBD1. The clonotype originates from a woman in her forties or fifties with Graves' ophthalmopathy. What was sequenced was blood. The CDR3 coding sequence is TGTGCCAGCAGACCCGCCCCGACAGGGTACGAGCAGTACTTC. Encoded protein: CASRPAPTGYEQYF.